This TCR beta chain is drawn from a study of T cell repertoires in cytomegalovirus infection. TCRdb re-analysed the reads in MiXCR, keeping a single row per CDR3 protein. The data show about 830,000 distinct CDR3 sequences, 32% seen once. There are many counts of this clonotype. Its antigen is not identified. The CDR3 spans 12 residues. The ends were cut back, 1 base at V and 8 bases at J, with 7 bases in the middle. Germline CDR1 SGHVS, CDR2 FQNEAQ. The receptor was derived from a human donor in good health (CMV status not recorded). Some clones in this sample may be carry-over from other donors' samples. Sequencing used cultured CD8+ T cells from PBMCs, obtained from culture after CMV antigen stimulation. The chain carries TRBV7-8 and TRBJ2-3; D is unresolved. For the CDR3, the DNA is TGTGCCAGCAGCTTAGGGCTAGTTACGCAGTATTTT. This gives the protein CASSLGLVTQYF.